This is a list of T cell receptor beta chains from one sample in a study of OX40 agonist ivuxolimab in advanced cancers. Method: immunoSEQ multiplex PCR; TCRdb's copy keeps in-frame clones and lacks some. The sample has about 80,000 clones, 80% to 90% seen once. Sequencing was performed on CD4+ or CD8+ T cells sorted from blood, taken in a trial of the OX40 agonist ivuxolimab. The receptors were sampled from an adult with an advanced solid tumor such as melanoma, head and neck, liver or kidney cancer. CDR3s include the opening cysteine and the closing phenylalanine or tryptophan. A D gene is named only where the DNA matches it firmly. Some rows have no size entry. The others give once, few or many, or a class for an expanded clone.

size,V,D,J,CDR3,DNA
NA,TRBV28,NA,TRBJ2-5,CASSTFGVGETQYF,TGTGCCAGCAGTACGTTCGGGGTAGGAGAGACCCAGTACTTC
NA,TRBV6-6,NA,TRBJ1-5,CASRNSNQPQHF,TGTGCCAGCAGAAATAGCAATCAGCCCCAGCATTTT
NA,TRBV7-3,NA,TRBJ2-3,CASSLPGRDTQYF,TGTGCCAGCAGCCTCCCGGGACGAGATACGCAGTATTTT
NA,TRBV7-9,TRBD2,TRBJ2-5,CASSAKELAGETQYF,TGTGCCAGCAGCGCCAAAGAGCTAGCGGGAGAGACCCAGTACTTC
NA,TRBV7-2,TRBD2,TRBJ2-3,CASSLASSGTSTDTQYF,TGTGCCAGCAGCTTAGCGAGCAGCGGGACTAGCACAGATACGCAGTATTTT
once,TRBV11-2,NA,TRBJ2-1,CASSSGTTNAEFF,TGTGCCAGCAGCTCGGGGACGACCAACGCGGAGTTCTTC
NA,TRBV28,NA,TRBJ2-2,CASSFRGTNTGELFF,TGTGCCAGCAGTTTCAGGGGCACCAACACCGGGGAGCTGTTTTTT
NA,TRBV7-9,NA,TRBJ2-5,CASSPGWGETQYF,TGTGCCAGCAGCCCAGGGTGGGGGGAGACCCAGTACTTC
NA,TRBV27,NA,TRBJ1-1,CASSWSLGNTEAFF,TGTGCCAGCAGTTGGTCCCTGGGGAACACTGAAGCTTTCTTT
NA,TRBV7-8,TRBD2,TRBJ2-7,CASSSTLGLAGGSSYEQYF,TGTGCCAGCAGTTCTACCCTGGGACTAGCGGGAGGGTCCTCCTACGAGCAGTACTTC